The 26 T cell receptor beta chains in this list originate from one sample, sequenced in a study of T cell responses to AZD1222 COVID-19 vaccine. TCRdb keeps only in-frame clones here, not all; method: immunoSEQ multiplex PCR. The sample shows 200,000 or so clones, about 93% of them seen only once. Sequencing was performed on peripheral blood, taken on day 0 of MenACWY control vaccination. Receptors were obtained from an adult in good health.

This rearrangement joins TRBV19 to TRBJ1-2, with 7 bases identical to TRBD1. CDR1 and CDR2 (germline): LNHDA, SQIVND (reference sequence). The junction had 8 bases not matched to a gene; V was cut back by 6 bases and J by 7 bases. The CDR3 contains 13 residues. As DNA, the CDR3 is TGTGCCAGTAGCCAACAGGGGCCGGGTGGCTACACCTTC. Residues: CASSQQGPGGYTF.

This chain uses TRBV7-3 with TRBJ2-7, with TRBD2 matching 10 bases. This CDR3 comprises 15 residues. The J segment lost 0 bases and the V segment lost 6 bases, leaving 5 bases of the junction unmatched. CDR1 and CDR2 from the germline V gene are SGHTA and FQGTGA. The CDR3 here is CASRSSGGLSYEQYF. CDR3 sequence (DNA): TGTGCCAGCAGAAGTAGCGGGGGGCTCTCCTACGAGCAGTACTTC.

The gene calls are TRBV3-1 (or the pseudogene TRBV3-2) and TRBJ1-1; 12 nucleotides match TRBD1. The CDR3 consists of 15 residues. Germline assignment: CDR1 LGHDT and CDR2 YNNKEL (reference sequence). Germline trimming cut 4 bases from V and 3 bases from J; bases unmatched to any gene: 3. The CDR3 loop is CASSRGQGAHTEAFF. CDR3 in DNA: TGTGCCAGCAGCCGGGGACAGGGGGCCCACACTGAAGCTTTCTTT.

The V call is TRBV2, the J call TRBJ1-4, with D maybe TRBD1 (6 bases). The V and J ends lost 5 bases and 4 bases respectively, with 11 bases between them. The CDR3 extends over 14 amino acids. Germline CDR1 SNHLY, CDR2 FYNNEI. CDR3: CASSLQGINEKLFF. Written as DNA, the CDR3 is TGTGCCAGCAGTTTACAGGGAATTAATGAAAAACTGTTTTTT.

This clone was seen a single time. This chain links TRBV11-2 with TRBJ1-6, with D perhaps matching TRBD1 (6 bases). The CDR3 loop spans 13 amino acids. Germline-derived CDR1 and CDR2 are SGHAT and FQNNGV. The V end lost 5 bases, the J end lost 7 bases, and 9 bases lay between the germline ends. The CDR3 nucleotides are TGTGCCAGCAGCATCGACAGGAATTCACCCCTCCACTTT. As protein: CASSIDRNSPLHF.

A single count supports this clone. The V call is TRBV19, the J call TRBJ2-2; TRBD2 matches at 7 bases. The CDR3 sequence is 15 residues long. The V gene's germline CDR1 is LNHDA and CDR2 SQIVND (reference sequence). V lost 8 bases to trimming and J lost 8 bases; unmatched junction nucleotides: 14. DNA for the CDR3: TGTGCCAGTGCCGGGTTGCGGGGGAAGGTAGGGGAGCTGTTTTTT. As protein: CASAGLRGKVGELFF.

This rearrangement joins TRBV7-9 to TRBJ2-1, with D perhaps TRBD1 (6 bases). Germline V gives CDR1 SEHNR, CDR2 FQNEAQ (reference sequence). Trimming left V 3 bases short and J 5 bases short, with 14 bases between. This CDR3 is built from 15 residues. CDR3 in amino acids: CASSFQGFKDNEQFF. The CDR3 DNA sequence: TGTGCCAGCAGCTTTCAGGGGTTTAAGGACAATGAGCAGTTCTTC.

V and J are TRBV7-9 and TRBJ1-2; TRBD1 matches at 11 bases. This CDR3 spans 14 amino acids. Germline trimming cut 3 bases from V and 6 bases from J; bases unmatched to any gene: 3. Germline loops: CDR1 SEHNR, CDR2 FQNEAQ (reference sequence). In nucleotides, the CDR3 is TGTGCCAGCAGCTTGGACAGGGGGCTGGATGGCTACACCTTC. Amino acids: CASSLDRGLDGYTF.

The chain couples TRBV19 to TRBJ1-1; D unresolved. V lost 6 bases to trimming and J lost 1 base, with 15 bases between them. This CDR3 has 15 amino acids. Germline V gene data show CDR1 as LNHDA and CDR2 as SQIVND (reference sequence). The CDR3 reads CASSLPGRWNTEAFF. The CDR3 bases are TGTGCCAGTAGCCTACCCGGACGGTGGAACACTGAAGCTTTCTTT.

Turning to this clone: Other DNA sequences from this sample encode an identical CDR3 as well. The rearrangement uses TRBV6-6 and TRBJ1-1; D ambiguous. This CDR3 contains 12 residues. Trimming shortened V by 7 bases and J by 1 base, and 7 bases separated the two germline ends. Per germline, CDR1 MNHNY and CDR2 SVGAGI (reference sequence). The CDR3: CASNEGNTEAFF. The CDR3, as DNA: TGTGCCAGCAATGAGGGGAACACTGAAGCTTTCTTT.

This chain uses TRBV30 with TRBJ1-6; maybe TRBD1 (5 bases). This CDR3 spans 13 amino acids. V was cut by 4 bases and J by 7 bases, with 11 bases left in between. Germline-derived CDR1 and CDR2 are GTSNPN and SVGIG (reference sequence). The CDR3: CAWKTGGNSPLHF. The CDR3, as DNA: TGTGCCTGGAAAACAGGTGGAAATTCACCCCTCCACTTT.

This rearrangement joins TRBV12-3 or TRBV12-4 to TRBJ1-5; no clear D. This CDR3 is 13 amino acids long. Trimming stripped 2 bases from V and 8 bases from J, with 10 bases between. CDR3 coding DNA: TGTGCCAGCAGTTTAACCCTCGCGAAGCCCCAGCATTTT. Translating it yields CASSLTLAKPQHF.

CDR3 in DNA: TGTGCCAGCAGTTTAACACGGAGTTTATCCTACGAGCAGTACTTC. It translates to CASSLTRSLSYEQYF. The chain couples TRBV28 to TRBJ2-7; D is uncertain. The CDR3 consists of 15 residues. Germline-derived CDR1 and CDR2 are MDHEN and SYDVKM. V was cut by 2 bases and J by 1 base, with 12 bases left in between.

The gene calls are TRBV27 and TRBJ1-2, with D unresolved. The CDR3 runs to 12 residues. Germline CDR1 reads MNHEY; CDR2 reads SMNVEV (reference sequence). V was clipped by 6 bases and J by 7 bases, with 12 bases between them. This chain's CDR3 is CASSPRGGGYTF. CDR3 sequence (DNA): TGTGCCAGCAGCCCACGGGGAGGTGGCTACACCTTC.

The sample holds one count of this clone. This chain uses TRBV12-3 or TRBV12-4 with TRBJ2-7, with a weak D call TRBD1 (5 bases). The CDR3 runs to 12 residues. Trimming shortened V by 3 bases and J by 6 bases, and 9 bases separated the two germline ends. CDR3 protein: CASSFWTTEQYF. The DNA of the CDR3 is TGTGCCAGCAGTTTTTGGACAACCGAGCAGTACTTC.

The chain recombines TRBV5-1 with TRBJ1-2; 8 nucleotides align to TRBD1. The V and J ends lost 9 bases and 2 bases, in that order; junction bases with no gene match: 12. Germline V CDR1 and CDR2: SGHRS, YFSETQ. The CDR3 runs to 15 residues. The CDR3 DNA follows: TGCGCCACTTCACTCACAGGGGGTACCAACTATGGCTACACCTTC. Its translation: CATSLTGGTNYGYTF.

The chain joins TRBV27 to TRBJ1-5; D perhaps matches TRBD1 (6 bases). V was pared by 8 bases and J by 2 bases, with 13 bases between. CDR1 is MNHEY and CDR2 is SMNVEV in the germline V gene (reference sequence). The CDR3 covers 14 residues. The CDR3 region has the DNA TGTGCCAGCGCACAGGGTAATGGCAATCAGCCCCAGCATTTT. It translates to CASAQGNGNQPQHF.

The chain has TRBV7-9 and TRBJ2-7, with a tentative D call TRBD1 (7 bases). Trimming pared 7 bases from V and 7 bases from J, leaving 20 bases between. CDR1 is SEHNR, CDR2 FQNEAQ, per germline (reference sequence). CDR3 length: 14 residues. For the CDR3, the DNA is TGTGCCAGCACCTTGGCAGGGGGAGGAACGGAGCAGTACTTC. This sequence encodes CASTLAGGGTEQYF.

The J gene is TRBJ1-6, the V gene TRBV7-2; 7 positions agree with TRBD1. CDR1 is SGHTA and CDR2 is FQGNSA in the germline V gene. The CDR3 spans 14 residues. V trimming: 5 bases; J trimming: 11 bases; junction bases outside the gene matches: 9. CDR3: CASSPSRQGTPLHF. The CDR3 DNA sequence: TGTGCCAGCAGCCCAAGTCGACAGGGAACACCCCTCCACTTT.

This clone was found once. The genes are TRBV29-1 and TRBJ1-1; TRBD1 matches 8 bases. V trimming: 5 bases; J trimming: 3 bases; junction bases outside the gene matches: 11. The CDR3 spans 15 residues. Per the germline V gene, CDR1 is SQVTM and CDR2 is ANQGSEA. In DNA, the CDR3 is TGCAGCGTTACAGGACAGGGACTAAGGGACACTGAAGCTTTCTTT. This encodes CSVTGQGLRDTEAFF.

V gene TRBV2 combines with J gene TRBJ1-2; weak D call: TRBD1 (5 bases). The V end was cut by 7 bases, the J end by 2 bases, with 11 bases between. CDR1 is SNHLY and CDR2 is FYNNEI in the germline V gene. The CDR3 contains 13 residues. The DNA for the CDR3 is TGTGCCAGCAAGTCGACAGCCAACTATGGCTACACCTTC. Protein sequence: CASKSTANYGYTF.

The chain links TRBV28 to TRBJ1-6; the D gene is possibly TRBD1 (5 bases). This CDR3 spans 15 amino acids. With 8 bases removed from V and 8 bases from J, the gap between germline ends came to 19 bases. From germline, CDR1 is MDHEN and CDR2 SYDVKM. DNA for the CDR3: TGTGCCAGCTCCCCACAGTCACCAGGGTATTCACCCCTCCACTTT. The encoded protein is CASSPQSPGYSPLHF. Full variable domain (missing parts from reference TRBV28 and TRBJ1-6): DVKVTQSSRYLVKRTGEKVFLECVQDMDHENMFWYRQDPGLGLRLIYFSYDVKMKEKGDIPEGYSVSREKKERFSLILESASTNQTSMYLCASSPQSPGYSPLHFGNGTRLTVT.

This clone was seen just once. The rearrangement joins TRBV3-1 (or the pseudogene TRBV3-2) to TRBJ1-4; no firm D call. V was shortened by 4 bases and J by 0 bases, with 9 bases between the two germline ends. This CDR3 spans 15 amino acids. The germline V gene has CDR1 LGHDT and CDR2 YNNKEL (reference sequence). CDR3 nucleotide sequence: TGTGCCAGCAGCCGACGGGTTGCAACTAATGAAAAACTGTTTTTT. It is translated as CASSRRVATNEKLFF.

This clone was detected only a few times. This chain joins TRBV2 and TRBJ2-2; the match to TRBD1 covers 7 bases. With V trimmed by 5 bases and J by 6 bases, 12 bases remained unmatched. The germline V gene encodes CDR1 SNHLY and CDR2 FYNNEI. CDR3 length equals 16 residues. This chain's CDR3 is CASSPRTGQISGELFF. The DNA for the CDR3 is TGTGCCAGCAGTCCCCGGACAGGTCAAATCTCCGGGGAGCTGTTTTTT.

The chain couples TRBV5-5 to TRBJ2-3; 7 nucleotides match TRBD1. CDR3 length: 14 amino acids. Looked up from germline, CDR1 is SGHKS and CDR2 is YYEKEE (reference sequence). V shed 5 bases, J shed 4 bases, and the junction held 7 bases outside the gene matches. CDR3 sequence (DNA): TGTGCCAGCAGGAGGGGGCCCGCGGCAGATACGCAGTATTTT. Its translation: CASRRGPAADTQYF.

This chain uses TRBV2 with TRBJ2-3, with a weak D call TRBD2 (6 bases). CDR3 size: 14 residues. CDR1 and CDR2 from the germline V gene are SNHLY and FYNNEI. Between the trimmed V and J ends, which lost 6 bases and 3 bases, there was a span of 13 bases. The CDR3 DNA is TGTGCCAGCAGGGAGGACTATTTAACAGATACGCAGTATTTT. Its protein product is CASREDYLTDTQYF.